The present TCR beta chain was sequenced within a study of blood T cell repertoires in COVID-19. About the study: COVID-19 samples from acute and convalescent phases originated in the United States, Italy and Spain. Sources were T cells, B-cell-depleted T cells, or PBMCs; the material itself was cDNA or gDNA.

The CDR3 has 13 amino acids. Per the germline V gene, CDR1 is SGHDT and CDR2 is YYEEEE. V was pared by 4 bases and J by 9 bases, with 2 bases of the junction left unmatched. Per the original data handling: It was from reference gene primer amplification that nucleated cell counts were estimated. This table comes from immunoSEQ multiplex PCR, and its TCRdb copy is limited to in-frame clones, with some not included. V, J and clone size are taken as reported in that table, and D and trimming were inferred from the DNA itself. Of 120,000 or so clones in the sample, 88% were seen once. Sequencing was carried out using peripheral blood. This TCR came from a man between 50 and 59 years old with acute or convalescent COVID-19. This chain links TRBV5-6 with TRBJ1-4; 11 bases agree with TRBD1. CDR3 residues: CASSGTGGQKLFF. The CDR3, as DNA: TGTGCCAGCAGCGGGACAGGGGGGCAAAAACTGTTTTTT.